One sample yielded the 27 T cell receptor beta chains listed below, sequenced in a study of T-cell memory formation after mild COVID-19. TCRdb independently ran MiXCR on the 5' RACE reads; one entry per CDR3 protein. The sample contains more than 85,000 distinct CDR3 sequences, approximately 10% of which appear only once. Sequencing was done on a sample of PBMCs or a T cell subset sorted from them (not recorded which). These receptors were collected from a man aged 18 to 35 who had mild COVID-19 (a few samples of this study predate the infection). Cell type and time point are not known.

A remark on this clonotype: This may stem from a read error, because a much larger clone lies one nucleotide away. The chain combines TRBV12-3 or TRBV12-4 with TRBJ1-5; D gene ambiguous. This CDR3 has 13 amino acids. The V end lost 3 bases, the J end lost 2 bases, and 5 bases lay between the germline ends. CDR3 DNA: TGTGCCAGCAGTTTTGATGGCAATCAGCCCCAGCATTTT. Protein: CASSFDGNQPQHF.

This chain joins TRBV3-1 and TRBJ2-5, with a possible D match to TRBD1 (6 bases). The germline V gene has CDR1 LGHDT and CDR2 YNNKEL (reference sequence). The CDR3 length is 13 residues. V lost 5 bases and J 2 bases, leaving 9 bases between the germline ends. Here the CDR3 reads CASSDRRQETQYF. In nucleotides, the CDR3 is TGTGCCAGCAGCGACAGGAGACAAGAGACCCAGTACTTC.

For the CDR3, the DNA is TGCGCCAGCAGCCAGGAAGCAGATTACGAGCAGTACTTC. It is translated as CASSQEADYEQYF. This chain uses TRBV4-3 with TRBJ2-7; no clear D. Trimming took 3 bases from V and 4 from J, leaving 10 bases between them. CDR3 length: 13 amino acids. Germline values: CDR1 LGHNA, CDR2 YSLEER.

The rearrangement links TRBV7-2 to TRBJ2-5, with D unresolved. The CDR3 is 11 residues long. The germline CDR1 and CDR2 sequences are SGHTA and FQGNSA. V was clipped by 2 bases and J by 6 bases, with 4 bases between them. The CDR3 bases are TGTGCCAGCAGCTTAATCCAGACCCAGTACTTC. The encoded protein is CASSLIQTQYF.

This clonotype was counted at least ten times. The gene calls are TRBV7-9 and TRBJ2-5, with TRBD2 matching over 7 bases. The CDR3 is 15 amino acids. J lost 2 bases, V lost 4 bases, and 7 bases had no gene match. Germline CDR1 and CDR2: SEHNR and FQNEAQ (reference sequence). This CDR3 reads CASSYPRGIQETQYF. The CDR3 nucleotides read TGTGCCAGCAGCTACCCGCGGGGGATTCAAGAGACCCAGTACTTC.

In its sample, this clonotype was seen many times. This sequence joins TRBV7-9 and TRBJ2-1; no reliable D call. Trimming stripped 4 bases from V and 3 bases from J, with 13 bases between. This CDR3 is built from 15 residues. Germline lookup yields CDR1 SEHNR and CDR2 FQNEAQ (reference sequence). The CDR3 nucleotides read TGTGCCAGCAGCTCTGGCGTGGGCCTCTACAATGAGCAGTTCTTC. This codes for CASSSGVGLYNEQFF.

There are a few counts of this clonotype. The V gene is TRBV27, the J gene TRBJ2-3, with 10 bases aligning to TRBD1. This CDR3 spans 14 amino acids. In germline, CDR1 is MNHEY, CDR2 SMNVEV (reference sequence). V dropped 3 bases and J dropped 7; count of bases not matched to a gene: 4. In DNA, the CDR3 is TGTGCCAGCAGTTTGCGGGACAGGGGACATACGCAGTATTTT. Protein: CASSLRDRGHTQYF.

J is TRBJ2-3 and V is TRBV7-3, with 7 bases that match TRBD2. CDR3 length equals 15 residues. Unmatched junction bases numbered 6, after V lost 3 bases and J lost 3 bases. CDR1 is SGHTA and CDR2 is FQGTGA in the germline V gene. The CDR3: CASSFGSGGTDTQYF. DNA of the CDR3: TGTGCCAGCAGCTTTGGGTCGGGGGGTACAGATACGCAGTATTTT.

This clonotype has just a few counts. This rearrangement joins TRBV30 to TRBJ1-4, with no clear D. The CDR3 is 16 amino acids. Germline V gene lookup returns CDR1 GTSNPN and CDR2 SVGIG (reference sequence). Trimming left V 0 bases short and J 0 bases short, with 11 bases between. CDR3: CAWSVEEIATNEKLFF. In nucleotides, the CDR3 is TGTGCCTGGAGTGTCGAAGAGATCGCAACTAATGAAAAACTGTTTTTT.

This clonotype was seen a few times. This chain links TRBV11-3 with TRBJ2-1, with TRBD2 matching over 11 bases. CDR3 length: 17 amino acids. The ends lost 5 bases at V and 5 bases at J; junction bases unmatched: 11. The germline CDR1 and CDR2 sequences are SGHNT and YENEEA. CDR3 sequence (DNA): TGTGCCAGCAGCCCTCGGCCCCTAGCGGGGGGCCACAATGAGCAGTTCTTC. Protein product: CASSPRPLAGGHNEQFF.

The gene calls are TRBV6-2 or TRBV6-3 and TRBJ2-7, with D possibly TRBD1 on 5 matching bases. The ends were cut back, 0 bases at V and 0 bases at J, with 9 bases in the middle. The CDR3 consists of 15 residues. Germline CDR1 reads MNHEY; CDR2 reads SVGEGT. The CDR3 region has the DNA TGTGCCAGCAGTTACTCGGGGCGGAGCTCCTACGAGCAGTACGTC. Amino acids: CASSYSGRSSYEQYV.

V gene TRBV5-6 combines with J gene TRBJ1-2; D is ambiguous. Deletions cut 3 bases from V and 7 bases from J, with 22 bases between. This CDR3 has 16 amino acids. CDR1 SGHDT and CDR2 YYEEEE come from the germline V gene. The DNA for the CDR3 is TGTGCCAGCAGCTCCCGGAAGGAGCCAGTCCCCTTTGGCTACACCTTC. It yields the protein CASSSRKEPVPFGYTF.

This clonotype was counted a few times. This sequence joins TRBV12-3 or TRBV12-4 and TRBJ2-3; either TRBD1 or TRBD2 may supply D (7 bases each). V shed 6 bases and J shed 2 bases, with 15 bases lying between them. The CDR3 runs 15 residues. This chain's CDR3 is CASRDQGGITDTQYF. DNA for the CDR3: TGTGCCAGCAGGGACCAGGGGGGGATCACAGATACGCAGTATTTT.

This clonotype has only a few counts. The chain employs TRBV9 and TRBJ1-2; no firm D call. The CDR3 loop spans 17 amino acids. V was pared by 4 bases and J by 4 bases, with 23 bases between. Germline CDR1 and CDR2: SGDLS and YYNGEE. DNA for the CDR3: TGTGCCAGCAGCCCCCATAGTGGACCGTACCCTCCCTATGGCTACACCTTC. Translating gives CASSPHSGPYPPYGYTF.

A single count supports this clonotype. The rearrangement uses TRBV7-6 and TRBJ2-2; 7 bases agree with TRBD1. The CDR3 is made up of 15 amino acids. V trimming: 5 bases; J trimming: 2 bases; junction bases outside the gene matches: 5. Germline CDR1 reads SGHVS; CDR2 reads FNYEAQ. CDR3 region: CASSGRDRNTGELFF. CDR3 nucleotide sequence: TGTGCCAGCAGCGGCAGGGACAGAAACACCGGGGAGCTGTTTTTT.

The sample holds a few counts of this clonotype. The chain uses TRBV5-5 and TRBJ1-5; 8 nucleotides agree with TRBD1. Germline values: CDR1 SGHKS, CDR2 YYEKEE (reference sequence). J lost 3 bases, V lost 0 bases, and 5 bases had no gene match. The CDR3 is made up of 16 amino acids. The CDR3 nucleotides read TGTGCCAGCAGCTTGGTTCACAGGGGGGACAATCAGCCCCAGCATTTT. This translates into CASSLVHRGDNQPQHF.

The chain is built from TRBV5-1 and TRBJ2-5; maybe TRBD1 (6 bases). V dropped 2 bases and J dropped 5 bases, with 16 bases sitting between them. From germline, CDR1 is SGHRS and CDR2 YFSETQ. The CDR3 length is 15 residues. Here the CDR3 reads CASSFRVGQPETQYF. CDR3 bases: TGCGCCAGCAGCTTTCGAGTCGGACAGCCCGAGACCCAGTACTTC.

The J gene is TRBJ1-5, the V gene TRBV7-8; D unresolved. Trimming left V 4 bases short and J 6 bases short, with 16 bases between. This CDR3 contains 15 residues. Germline-derived CDR1 and CDR2 are SGHVS and FQNEAQ. The CDR3 protein is CASSYYLEGVQPQHF. For the CDR3, the DNA is TGTGCCAGCAGCTACTACCTTGAGGGCGTTCAGCCCCAGCATTTT.

This clonotype appeared many times. The J gene is TRBJ2-7, the V gene TRBV7-6; D may be TRBD2 (5 bases). The CDR3 has 14 amino acids. Germline CDR1 and CDR2: SGHVS and FNYEAQ. V was pared by 5 bases and J by 3 bases, with 14 bases between. The CDR3: CASSPPSSNYEQYF. CDR3 bases: TGTGCCAGCAGCCCCCCCTCTAGCAACTACGAGCAGTACTTC.

This clonotype was counted many times. The chain has TRBV7-2 and TRBJ2-7, with D possibly matching TRBD2 (6 bases). V was shortened by 2 bases and J by 5 bases, with 10 bases between the two germline ends. Germline CDR1 reads SGHTA; CDR2 reads FQGNSA. The length of the CDR3 is 13 residues. The CDR3 protein is CASSLSAGNEQYF. For the CDR3, the DNA is TGTGCCAGCAGCTTATCCGCGGGGAACGAGCAGTACTTC.

This clonotype occurred many times. The chain couples TRBV7-9 to TRBJ2-7; a possible D gene is TRBD1 (6 bases). The V gene lost 4 bases and the J gene lost 5 bases, with 21 bases spanning the gap. Germline CDR1 and CDR2: SEHNR and FQNEAQ (reference sequence). This CDR3 has 16 amino acids. CDR3 sequence reads: CASSSEEQGPRNEQYF. The CDR3 nucleotides are TGTGCCAGCAGCTCCGAAGAACAGGGTCCTCGGAACGAGCAGTACTTC.

The rearrangement links TRBV7-9 to TRBJ2-7, with TRBD1 identical over 7 bases. Germline assignment: CDR1 SEHNR and CDR2 FQNEAQ (reference sequence). The CDR3 runs 14 residues. J was trimmed by 1 base and V by 5 bases; bases with no gene match: 5. The CDR3 reads CASSPTGKSYEQYF. CDR3 nucleotides: TGTGCCAGCAGCCCGACAGGGAAGTCCTACGAGCAGTACTTC. The complete variable domain, with remaining parts taken from reference TRBV7-9 and TRBJ2-7, reads DTGVSQNPRHKITKRGQNVTFRCDPISEHNRLYWYRQTLGQGPEFLTYFQNEAQLEKSRLLSDRFSAERPKGSFSTLEIQRTEQGDSAMYLCASSPTGKSYEQYFGPGTRLTVT.

This clonotype was recorded at least ten times. This sequence joins TRBV5-1 and TRBJ2-7; 9 bases fit TRBD1. The ends lost 7 bases at V and 5 bases at J; junction bases unmatched: 10. The CDR3 extends over 14 amino acids. Per the germline V gene, CDR1 is SGHRS and CDR2 is YFSETQ. CDR3 in DNA: TGCGCCAGCTCCCGCCGGGACAGGGCCCACGAGCAGTACTTC. Protein sequence: CASSRRDRAHEQYF.

This clonotype has a handful of counts. The chain employs TRBV4-1 and TRBJ1-1; perhaps TRBD1 as D (5 bases). CDR3 length: 15 residues. The germline V gene encodes CDR1 MGHRA and CDR2 YSYEKL. V was trimmed by 5 bases and J by 0 bases, leaving 13 bases between them. The CDR3 loop is CASSELGRMNTEAFF. The CDR3 coding sequence is TGCGCCAGCAGCGAGCTGGGACGGATGAACACTGAAGCTTTCTTT.

This clonotype was seen only a few times. J is TRBJ2-1 and V is TRBV15; weak D call: TRBD2 (5 bases). This CDR3 has 12 residues. Germline CDR1 reads LNHNV; CDR2 reads YYDKDF (reference sequence). Trimming shortened V by 5 bases and J by 10 bases, and 12 bases separated the two germline ends. The CDR3 loop reads CATSSSPGEQFF. CDR3 in DNA: TGTGCCACCAGCTCAAGCCCGGGGGAGCAGTTCTTC.

The sample holds many counts of this clonotype. The V and J genes are TRBV7-2 and TRBJ2-1; D not certain. The CDR3 spans 12 residues. With 5 bases removed from V and 4 bases from J, the gap between germline ends came to 6 bases. The germline V gene has CDR1 SGHTA and CDR2 FQGNSA. The CDR3 here is CASSPEYNEQFF. Here the CDR3 DNA reads TGTGCCAGCAGCCCCGAGTACAATGAGCAGTTCTTC.

This chain connects TRBV6-2 or TRBV6-3 to TRBJ2-2; 12 bases are shared with TRBD2. Germline-derived CDR1 and CDR2 are MNHEY and SVGEGT. The V and J ends lost 2 bases and 3 bases, in that order; junction bases with no gene match: 10. The length of the CDR3 is 19 residues. The CDR3 here is CASSYLPSGGARYTGELFF. The DNA for the CDR3 is TGTGCCAGCAGTTACCTGCCTAGCGGGGGGGCTCGGTACACCGGGGAGCTGTTTTTT.